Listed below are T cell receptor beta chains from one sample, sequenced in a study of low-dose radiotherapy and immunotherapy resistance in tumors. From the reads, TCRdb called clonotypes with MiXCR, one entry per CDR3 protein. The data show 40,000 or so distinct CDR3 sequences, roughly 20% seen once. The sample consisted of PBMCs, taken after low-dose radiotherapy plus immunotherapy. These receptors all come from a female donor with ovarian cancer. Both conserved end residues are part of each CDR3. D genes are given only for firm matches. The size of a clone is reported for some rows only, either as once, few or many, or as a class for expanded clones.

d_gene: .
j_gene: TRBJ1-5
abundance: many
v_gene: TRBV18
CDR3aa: CASSPGGFYNQPQHF
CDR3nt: TGTGCCAGCTCACCGGGGGGGTTTTACAATCAGCCCCAGCATTTT

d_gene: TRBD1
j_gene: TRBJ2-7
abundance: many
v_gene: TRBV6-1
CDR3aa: CASGRDSYYEQYF
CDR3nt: TGTGCCAGCGGCCGGGACAGCTACTACGAGCAGTACTTC

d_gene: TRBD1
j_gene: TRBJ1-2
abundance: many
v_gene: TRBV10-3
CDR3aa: CATAGGSYGYTF
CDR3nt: TGTGCCACCGCAGGGGGCTCCTATGGCTACACCTTC

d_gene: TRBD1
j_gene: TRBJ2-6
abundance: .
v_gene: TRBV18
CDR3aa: CASSQGQAGANVLTF
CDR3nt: TGTGCCAGCTCCCAAGGACAGGCTGGGGCCAACGTCCTGACTTTC

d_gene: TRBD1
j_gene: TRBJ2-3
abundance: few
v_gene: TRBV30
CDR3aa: CAWTTGTGSTDTQYF
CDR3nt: TGTGCCTGGACCACGGGGACAGGGTCCACAGATACGCAGTATTTT

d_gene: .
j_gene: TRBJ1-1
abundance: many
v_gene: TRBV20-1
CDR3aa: CSASLGPGSPEAFF
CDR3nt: TGCAGTGCTAGTCTCGGGCCAGGGAGCCCTGAAGCTTTCTTT

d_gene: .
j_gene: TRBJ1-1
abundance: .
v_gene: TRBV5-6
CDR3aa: CASSRVPGVNTEAFF
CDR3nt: TGTGCCAGCAGCCGGGTCCCCGGAGTGAACACTGAAGCTTTCTTT

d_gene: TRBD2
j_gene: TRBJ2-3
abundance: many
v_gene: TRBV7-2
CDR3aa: CASSWTSGGQPDTQYF
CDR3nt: TGTGCCAGCAGCTGGACTAGCGGGGGGCAGCCAGATACGCAGTATTTT

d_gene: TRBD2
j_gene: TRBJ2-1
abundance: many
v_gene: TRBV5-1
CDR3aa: CASSLGHGTTYNEQFF
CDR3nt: TGCGCCAGCAGCTTGGGCCACGGGACTACCTACAATGAGCAGTTCTTC

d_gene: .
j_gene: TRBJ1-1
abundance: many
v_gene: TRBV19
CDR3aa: CASSTGLTEAFF
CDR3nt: TGTGCCAGTAGTACGGGACTTACTGAAGCTTTCTTT

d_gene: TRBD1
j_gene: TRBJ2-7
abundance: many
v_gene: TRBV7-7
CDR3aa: CASSVGQGASYEQYF
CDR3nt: TGTGCTAGCAGCGTAGGACAGGGGGCCTCCTACGAGCAGTACTTC

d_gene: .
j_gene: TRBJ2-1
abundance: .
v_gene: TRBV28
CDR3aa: CASRGPVPYNEQFF
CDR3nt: TGTGCCAGTAGAGGGCCTGTCCCCTACAATGAGCAGTTCTTC

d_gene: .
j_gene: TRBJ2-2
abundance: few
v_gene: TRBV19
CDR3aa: CASIRTANTGELFF
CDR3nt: TGTGCCAGTATAAGGACGGCGAACACCGGGGAGCTGTTTTTT

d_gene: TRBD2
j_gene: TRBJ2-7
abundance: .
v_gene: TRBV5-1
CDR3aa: CASSAGTSGFYEQYF
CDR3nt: TGCGCCAGCAGCGCGGGGACTAGCGGGTTTTACGAGCAGTACTTC

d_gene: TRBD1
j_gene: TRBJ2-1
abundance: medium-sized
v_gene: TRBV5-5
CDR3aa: CASSFGTGSNEQFF
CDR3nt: TGTGCCAGCAGCTTCGGGACAGGGTCCAATGAGCAGTTCTTC

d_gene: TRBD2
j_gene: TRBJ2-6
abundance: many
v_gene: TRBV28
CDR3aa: CASLTGRPGANVLTF
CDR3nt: TGTGCCAGTCTCACCGGGAGGCCTGGGGCCAACGTCCTGACTTTC

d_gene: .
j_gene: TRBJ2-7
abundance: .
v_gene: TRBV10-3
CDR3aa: CAIRPGPGGEQYF
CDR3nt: TGTGCCATCAGGCCCGGGCCCGGAGGGGAGCAGTACTTC

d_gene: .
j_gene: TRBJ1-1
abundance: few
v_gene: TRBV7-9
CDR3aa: CASSSFREVLNTEAFF
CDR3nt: TGTGCCAGCAGCTCCTTCCGAGAAGTCCTTAACACTGAAGCTTTCTTT

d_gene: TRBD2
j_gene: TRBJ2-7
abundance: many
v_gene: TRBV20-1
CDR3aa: CSARPVSGAGGEQYF
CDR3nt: TGCAGTGCCCGCCCCGTTAGCGGGGCGGGGGGGGAGCAGTACTTC

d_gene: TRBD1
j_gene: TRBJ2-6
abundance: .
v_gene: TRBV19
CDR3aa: CASKKDRGAPNVLTF
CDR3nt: TGTGCCAGTAAAAAGGACAGGGGGGCCCCCAACGTCCTGACTTTC

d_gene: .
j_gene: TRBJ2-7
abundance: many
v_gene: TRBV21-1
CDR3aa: CASNLGRYF
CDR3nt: TGTGCCAGCAACTTGGGGCGGTACTTC

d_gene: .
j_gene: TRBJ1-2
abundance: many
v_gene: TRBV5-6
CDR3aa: CASSNPPGIYGYTF
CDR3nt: TGTGCCAGCAGCAACCCCCCAGGGATCTATGGCTACACCTTC

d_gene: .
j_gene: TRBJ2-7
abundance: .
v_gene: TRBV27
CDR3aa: CASSQPGTSYEQYF
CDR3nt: TGTGCCAGCAGTCAACCCGGGACATCCTACGAGCAGTACTTC

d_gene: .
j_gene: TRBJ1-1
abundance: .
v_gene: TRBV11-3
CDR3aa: CASSFYICSAPTGGRTEAFF
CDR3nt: .

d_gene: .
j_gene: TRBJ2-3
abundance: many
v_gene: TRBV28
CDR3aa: CAIWADTQYF
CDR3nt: TGTGCCATCTGGGCAGATACGCAGTATTTT

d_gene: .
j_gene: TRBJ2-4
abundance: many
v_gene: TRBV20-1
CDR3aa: CSASTPRAGDIAKNIQYF
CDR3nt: TGCAGTGCTAGCACCCCCCGGGCTGGGGACATAGCCAAAAACATTCAGTACTTC

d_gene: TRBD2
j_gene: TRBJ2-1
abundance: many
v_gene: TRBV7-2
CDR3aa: CASSLTSGRTTGEQFF
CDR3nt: TGTGCCAGCAGCTTAACTAGCGGGAGGACCACCGGGGAGCAGTTCTTC

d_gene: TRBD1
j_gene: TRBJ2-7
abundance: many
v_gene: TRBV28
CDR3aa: CASSFLGTDYEQYF
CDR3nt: TGTGCCAGCAGTTTCTTGGGGACAGACTACGAGCAGTACTTC

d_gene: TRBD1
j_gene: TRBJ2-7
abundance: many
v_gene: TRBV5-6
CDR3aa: CASTGDRGKSEQYF
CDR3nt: TGTGCCAGCACCGGGGACAGGGGGAAGAGCGAGCAGTACTTC

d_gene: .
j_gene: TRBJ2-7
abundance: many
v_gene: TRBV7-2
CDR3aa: CASSLEVVVSYEQYF
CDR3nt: TGTGCCAGCAGCTTGGAGGTCGTAGTTTCCTACGAGCAGTACTTC

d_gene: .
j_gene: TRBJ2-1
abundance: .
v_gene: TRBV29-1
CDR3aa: CSVFGGSNNEQFF
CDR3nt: TGCAGCGTTTTTGGAGGGTCGAACAATGAGCAGTTCTTC

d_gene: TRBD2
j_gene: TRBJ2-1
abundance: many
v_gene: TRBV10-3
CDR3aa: CAISGGIAGVNNEQFF
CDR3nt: TGTGCCATCAGTGGGGGGATAGCGGGAGTCAACAATGAGCAGTTCTTC

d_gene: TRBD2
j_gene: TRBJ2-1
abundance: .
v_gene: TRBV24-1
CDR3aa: CATSDLWTSGIGEQFF
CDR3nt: TGTGCCACCAGTGATTTGTGGACTAGCGGGATAGGTGAGCAGTTCTTC

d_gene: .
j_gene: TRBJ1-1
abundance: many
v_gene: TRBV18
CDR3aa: CASSWGRGNTEAFF
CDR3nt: TGTGCCAGCTCATGGGGCAGGGGGAACACTGAAGCTTTCTTT

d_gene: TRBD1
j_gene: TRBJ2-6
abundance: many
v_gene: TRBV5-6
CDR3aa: CASSLGTGTSGANVLTF
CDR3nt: TGTGCCAGCAGCTTGGGGACAGGGACCTCTGGGGCCAACGTCCTGACTTTC

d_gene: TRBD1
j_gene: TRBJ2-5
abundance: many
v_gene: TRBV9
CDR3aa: CASSVGTGQETQYF
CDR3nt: TGTGCCAGCAGCGTAGGGACAGGGCAAGAGACCCAGTACTTC

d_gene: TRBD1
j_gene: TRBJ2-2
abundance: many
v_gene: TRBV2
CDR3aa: CASKLPGQSNTGELFF
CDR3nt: TGTGCCAGCAAGTTGCCGGGACAGAGCAACACCGGGGAGCTGTTTTTT

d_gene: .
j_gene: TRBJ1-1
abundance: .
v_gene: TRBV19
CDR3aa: CASSSRGRLGGTEAFF
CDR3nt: TGTGCCAGTAGTAGCCGGGGCCGCCTCGGGGGCACTGAAGCTTTCTTT

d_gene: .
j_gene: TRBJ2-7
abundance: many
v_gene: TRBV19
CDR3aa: CASSISRVGEQYF
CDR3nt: TGTGCCAGTAGTATTTCCAGGGTGGGCGAGCAGTACTTC

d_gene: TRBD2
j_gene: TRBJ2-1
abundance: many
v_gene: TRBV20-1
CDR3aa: CSARGGLARGGEQFF
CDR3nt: TGCAGTGCTAGAGGAGGACTAGCGAGGGGAGGTGAGCAGTTCTTC

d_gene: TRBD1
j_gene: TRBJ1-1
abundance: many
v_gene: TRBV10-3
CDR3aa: CAISGQGAHTEAFF
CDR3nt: TGTGCCATCAGTGGGCAGGGGGCGCACACTGAAGCTTTCTTT

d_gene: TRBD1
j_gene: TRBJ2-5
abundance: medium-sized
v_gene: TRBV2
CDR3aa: CASRDHGQGETQYF
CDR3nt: TGTGCCAGCAGAGATCATGGACAGGGAGAGACCCAGTACTTC

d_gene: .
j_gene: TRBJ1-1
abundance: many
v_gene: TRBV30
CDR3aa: CAWTRGINTEAFF
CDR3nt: TGTGCCTGGACCAGAGGGATAAACACTGAAGCTTTCTTT

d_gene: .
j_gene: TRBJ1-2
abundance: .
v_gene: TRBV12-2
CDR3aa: CASRFGGNGYTF
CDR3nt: TGTGCAAGTCGCTTCGGGGGGAACGGCTACACCTTC

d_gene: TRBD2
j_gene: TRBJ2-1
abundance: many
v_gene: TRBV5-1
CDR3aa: CASREAPGLAGRSSYNEQFF
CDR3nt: TGCGCCAGCAGGGAGGCGCCGGGACTAGCGGGAAGGAGCTCCTACAATGAGCAGTTCTTC

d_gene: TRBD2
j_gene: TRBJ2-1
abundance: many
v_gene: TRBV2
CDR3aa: CASSPGLGAGDEQFF
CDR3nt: TGTGCCAGCAGTCCAGGACTAGGCGCGGGCGATGAGCAGTTCTTC

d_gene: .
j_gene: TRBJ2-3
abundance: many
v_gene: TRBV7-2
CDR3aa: CASSLVHVGATADTQYF
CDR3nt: TGTGCCAGCAGCTTAGTCCACGTAGGGGCGACCGCAGATACGCAGTATTTT

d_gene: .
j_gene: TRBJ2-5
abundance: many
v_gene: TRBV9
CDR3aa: CASSPPNDRETQYF
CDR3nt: TGTGCCAGCAGCCCCCCTAATGACCGGGAGACCCAGTACTTC

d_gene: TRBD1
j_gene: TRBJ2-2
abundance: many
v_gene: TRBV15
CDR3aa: CATSRLFRGRGAGELFF
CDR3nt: TGTGCCACCAGCAGATTGTTCAGGGGGCGCGGGGCCGGGGAGCTGTTTTTT

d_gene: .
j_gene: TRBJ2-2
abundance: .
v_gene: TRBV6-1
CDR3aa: CASSETGSAGELFFF
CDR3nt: .

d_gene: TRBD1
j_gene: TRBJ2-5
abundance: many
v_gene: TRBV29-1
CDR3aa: CSVRDRGVWETQYF
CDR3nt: TGCAGCGTTCGAGACAGGGGAGTTTGGGAGACCCAGTACTTC

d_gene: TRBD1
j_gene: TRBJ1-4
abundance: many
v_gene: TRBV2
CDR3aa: CASSGQGLNEKLFF
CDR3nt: TGTGCCAGCAGCGGACAGGGGCTGAATGAAAAACTGTTTTTT

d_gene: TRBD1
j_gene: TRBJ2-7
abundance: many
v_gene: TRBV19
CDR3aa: CASTETGTGTYEQYF
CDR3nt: TGTGCCAGTACCGAAACCGGGACAGGGACCTACGAGCAGTACTTC

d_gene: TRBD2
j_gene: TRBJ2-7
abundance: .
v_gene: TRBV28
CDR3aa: CASGPGLAAYEQQYF
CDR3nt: TGTGCCAGCGGTCCGGGACTAGCGGCGTACGAGCAGCAGTACTTC

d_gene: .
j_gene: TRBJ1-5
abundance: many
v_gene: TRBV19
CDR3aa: CASSPRTDNQPQHF
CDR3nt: TGTGCCAGTAGTCCCCGGACTGACAATCAGCCCCAGCATTTT

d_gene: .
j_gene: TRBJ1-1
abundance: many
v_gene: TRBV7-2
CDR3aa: CASSSGHAEGTEAFF
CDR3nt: TGTGCCAGCAGCTCCGGACACGCCGAAGGGACTGAAGCTTTCTTT

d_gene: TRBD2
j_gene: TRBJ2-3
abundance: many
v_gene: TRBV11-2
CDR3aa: CASSPHGTNTDTQYF
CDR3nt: TGTGCCAGCAGCCCGCACGGGACTAACACAGATACGCAGTATTTT